The clone carrying this T cell receptor beta chain has only a few counts. This specimen belongs to a study of regulatory T cells in long-lasting Graves disease. With iRepertoire HTBI primers and Arm-PCR of CDR3 regions, TCR beta libraries were built. Via MiXCR, TCRdb re-called the multiplex PCR reads, giving one row per CDR3 protein. The sample yields 550,000 or so distinct CDR3 sequences, about 12% seen once. The time point is: newly diagnosed GD, antithyroid drugs for less than 3 months. Isolated PBMC RNA provided the starting material for the TCR library. Per germline, CDR1 MNHEY and CDR2 SVGAGI. The CDR3 runs to 15 residues. V lost 0 bases and J lost 6; bases outside the gene matches: 1. These same data were also listed under a study on T cells in Graves' hyperthyroidism and ophthalmopathy.

The chain links TRBV6-5 to TRBJ1-5; TRBD1 aligns across 11 bases. Sequencing was performed on peripheral blood mononuclear cells (PBMCs), taken at new diagnosis, from a patient treated with antithyroid drugs. This receptor was taken from a woman between 25 and 40 years old with Graves disease. Here the CDR3 DNA reads TGTGCCAGCAGTTACTCCGGACAGGGGGCTCAGCCCCAGCATTTT. Protein: CASSYSGQGAQPQHF.